These 17 T cell receptor beta chains were all obtained from the same sample, sequenced in a study of blood T cell repertoires in COVID-19. Only in-frame clones appear in the TCRdb table, and some are missing; sequencing was by immunoSEQ multiplex PCR. The table lists over 200,000 clones, about nine tenths of them singletons. The source material was peripheral blood. These receptors came from a woman aged 60-75 years with acute or convalescent COVID-19.

The chain employs TRBV19 and TRBJ1-5, with D uncertain. CDR1 LNHDA and CDR2 SQIVND come from the germline V gene (reference sequence). This CDR3 spans 14 amino acids. Trimming removed 7 bases from V and 1 base from J, with 11 bases in between. CDR3 nucleotides: TGTGCCAGTAAACCGCCGGGGAGCAATCAGCCCCAGCATTTT. This sequence encodes CASKPPGSNQPQHF.

V usage is TRBV12-3 or TRBV12-4 and J usage is TRBJ2-5; a weak D match, TRBD2 (5 bases). Trimming took off 6 bases at V and 5 bases at J, with 13 bases between the two ends. This CDR3 is 13 amino acids long. DNA of the CDR3: TGTGCCAGCAGACACGGGTGGAGGGAGACCCAGTACTTC. Translated, it gives CASRHGWRETQYF.

The genes are TRBV7-8 and TRBJ1-6; D remains unclear. The V end lost 5 bases, the J end lost 8 bases, and 7 bases lay between the germline ends. Germline values: CDR1 SGHVS, CDR2 FQNEAQ. This CDR3 has 12 amino acids. In DNA, the CDR3 is TGTGCCAGCAGCCTCGGTGATTCACCCCTCCACTTT. The encoded protein is CASSLGDSPLHF.

V and J are TRBV13 and TRBJ2-3; TRBD2 aligns across 12 bases. J lost 4 bases, V lost 5 bases, and 4 bases had no gene match. The CDR3 covers 15 residues. In germline, CDR1 is PRHDT, CDR2 FYEKMQ (reference sequence). CDR3 nucleotides: TGTGCCAGCAGCCCTAGCGGGGGGGCCTCAGATACGCAGTATTTT. Translating gives CASSPSGGASDTQYF.

The V call is TRBV6-4, the J call TRBJ1-2; TRBD1 agrees at 7 bases. Germline loops: CDR1 MRHNA, CDR2 SNTAGT. This CDR3 comprises 15 residues. The junction had 8 bases not matched to a gene; V was cut back by 5 bases and J by 2 bases. CDR3 sequence: CASSPGTAVNYGYTF. The CDR3 DNA reads TGTGCCAGCAGTCCCGGGACAGCAGTAAACTATGGCTACACCTTC.

The rearrangement links TRBV5-1 to TRBJ2-5; 8 nucleotides line up with TRBD1. This CDR3 is 15 amino acids long. The V gene's germline CDR1 is SGHRS and CDR2 YFSETQ. V shed 0 bases and J 5 bases; nucleotides not matched to a gene: 6. The DNA for the CDR3 is TGCGCCAGCAGCTTGGCCCCAGGGGGCCTGGAGACCCAGTACTTC. Protein sequence: CASSLAPGGLETQYF.

The chain joins TRBV9 to TRBJ2-7; a weak D match, TRBD2 (6 bases). There are 13 residues in the CDR3. V gave up 3 bases and J gave up 6 bases, with 13 bases separating them. Germline V CDR1 and CDR2: SGDLS, YYNGEE. CDR3 nucleotide sequence: TGTGCCAGCAGCGCTCACCCTAGCGCCGAGCAGTACTTC. Its translation: CASSAHPSAEQYF.

This clone occurred once. The V call is TRBV7-9, the J call TRBJ1-6, with unresolved D. The CDR3 consists of 14 residues. The germline V gene has CDR1 SEHNR and CDR2 FQNEAQ (reference sequence). Trimming took off 1 base at V and 10 bases at J, with 11 bases between the two ends. CDR3: CASSLVQALSPLHF. The DNA for the CDR3 is TGTGCCAGCAGCTTAGTCCAGGCTCTCTCACCCCTCCACTTT.

The chain carries TRBV30 and TRBJ1-2; TRBD1 matches at 9 bases. CDR1 is GTSNPN, CDR2 SVGIG, per germline (reference sequence). V lost 3 bases and J lost 4; bases outside the gene matches: 3. The CDR3 covers 13 residues. The CDR3 reads CAWRGDRAYGYTF. Written as DNA, the CDR3 is TGTGCCTGGAGGGGGGACAGGGCCTATGGCTACACCTTC. Combining the CDR3 with reference TRBV30 and TRBJ1-2 gives the whole variable domain SQTIHQWPATLVQPVGSPLSLECTVEGTSNPNLYWYRQAAGRGLQLLFYSVGIGQISSEVPQNLSASRPQDRQFILSSKKLLLSDSGFYLCAWRGDRAYGYTFGSGTRLTVV.

This clone was recorded a few times. The J gene is TRBJ1-1, the V gene TRBV28, with a possible D match to TRBD1 (5 bases). The CDR3 is 12 amino acids. Germline V gives CDR1 MDHEN, CDR2 SYDVKM. V was shortened by 11 bases and J by 7 bases, with 17 bases between the two germline ends. CDR3 DNA: TGTGCCGCCGACAGTTCGTCACGTGAAGCTTTCTTT. Its translation is CAADSSSREAFF.

DNA of the CDR3: TGTGCCAGCAGCTTTTCGGGGACAGGGGGCTACGAGCAGTACTTC. Its translation: CASSFSGTGGYEQYF. The rearrangement joins TRBV11-3 to TRBJ2-7; 11 nucleotides line up with TRBD1. CDR3 length equals 15 residues. The V gene end was trimmed by 3 bases and the J gene end by 3 bases; junction bases not matched to a gene: 4. Germline-derived CDR1 and CDR2 are SGHNT and YENEEA.

The chain has TRBV5-6 and TRBJ1-6; D may be TRBD1 (6 bases). With 3 bases removed from V and 10 bases from J, the gap between germline ends came to 23 bases. The germline gives CDR1 SGHDT, CDR2 YYEEEE. The CDR3 is 17 amino acids. CDR3 nucleotides: TGTGCCAGCAGCTACGGCTCCCAGGGGTTTAAATCCTCACCCCTCCACTTT. It specifies CASSYGSQGFKSSPLHF. The variable domain in full, with the rest retrieved from reference TRBV5-6 and TRBJ1-6, is DAGVTQSPTHLIKTRGQQVTLRCSPKSGHDTVSWYQQALGQGPQFIFQYYEEEERQRGNFPDRFSGHQFPNYSSELNVNALLLGDSALYLCASSYGSQGFKSSPLHFGNGTRLTVT.

V gene TRBV5-4 combines with J gene TRBJ2-4, with 7 bases that match TRBD2. Losses at the gene ends were 3 bases for V and 1 base for J; bases not matched to a gene: 7. CDR3 length: 16 amino acids. Germline lookup yields CDR1 SGHNT and CDR2 YYREEE (reference sequence). The CDR3 DNA sequence: TGTGCCAGCAGCTCCGGACTAGACCTGGCCAAAAACATTCAGTACTTC. The encoded protein is CASSSGLDLAKNIQYF. Full variable domain (missing parts from reference TRBV5-4 and TRBJ2-4): ETGVTQSPTHLIKTRGQQVTLRCSSQSGHNTVSWYQQALGQGPQFIFQYYREEENGRGNFPPRFSGLQFPNYSSELNVNALELDDSALYLCASSSGLDLAKNIQYFGAGTRLSVL.

V usage is TRBV5-1 and J usage is TRBJ2-1; 8 bases match TRBD2. The germline V gene encodes CDR1 SGHRS and CDR2 YFSETQ. With V trimmed by 1 base and J by 4 bases, 7 bases remained unmatched. This CDR3 contains 16 residues. CDR3 in amino acids: CASSLTIGGAYNEQFF. For the CDR3, the DNA is TGCGCCAGCAGCTTGACTATCGGGGGGGCATACAATGAGCAGTTCTTC.

The chain employs TRBV29-1 and TRBJ1-2; D call uncertain. CDR3 length: 13 residues. In germline, CDR1 is SQVTM, CDR2 ANQGSEA. V was cut by 6 bases and J by 2 bases, with 13 bases left in between. The CDR3 DNA sequence: TGCAGCGTAGATCTTACATGGAACTATGGCTACACCTTC. Amino acid sequence: CSVDLTWNYGYTF. Combining the CDR3 with reference TRBV29-1 and TRBJ1-2 gives the whole variable domain SAVISQKPSRDICQRGTSLTIQCQVDSQVTMMFWYRQQPGQSLTLIATANQGSEATYESGFVIDKFPISRPNLTFSTLTVSNMSPEDSSIYLCSVDLTWNYGYTFGSGTRLTVV.

This clone was recorded once. The chain is built from TRBV7-9 and TRBJ2-7; 11 bases agree with TRBD2. The V gene end was trimmed by 3 bases and the J gene end by 4 bases; junction bases not matched to a gene: 5. Germline V gene data show CDR1 as SEHNR and CDR2 as FQNEAQ (reference sequence). The CDR3 is 15 amino acids. The CDR3 loop reads CASSFLLAGEYEQYF. The DNA for the CDR3 is TGTGCCAGCAGCTTCTTACTAGCGGGAGAATACGAGCAGTACTTC.

The chain has TRBV6-6 and TRBJ2-7; maybe TRBD1 (6 bases). V lost 0 bases, J lost 0 bases, and 9 bases lay in between. The CDR3 spans 15 residues. Looked up from germline, CDR1 is MNHNY and CDR2 is SVGAGI (reference sequence). For the CDR3, the DNA is TGTGCCAGCAGTTACTCGCAGGGGCCCTCCTACGAGCAGTACTTC. Translated: CASSYSQGPSYEQYF.